This T cell receptor beta chain is from a study of shared clonotypes between healthy human individuals. Method: immunoSEQ multiplex PCR; TCRdb's copy keeps in-frame clones and lacks some. The sample lists 2 million to 2.5 million clones, 90% to 96% occurring once. The CDR3 covers 14 residues. J gave up 3 bases and V 6 bases, and 3 bases lay outside the gene matches. From germline, CDR1 is PRHDT and CDR2 FYEKMQ (reference sequence). Material for sequencing was naive CD4+ T cells sorted from blood. Subset in this sample: CD45RA+ positively selected. The chain is built from TRBV13 and TRBJ2-2; 8 nucleotides align to TRBD1. This TCR came from a man aged 18-30 years in good health. CDR3 protein: CASRHRGDTGELFF. As DNA, the CDR3 is TGTGCCAGCAGGCACAGGGGGGACACCGGGGAGCTGTTTTTT.